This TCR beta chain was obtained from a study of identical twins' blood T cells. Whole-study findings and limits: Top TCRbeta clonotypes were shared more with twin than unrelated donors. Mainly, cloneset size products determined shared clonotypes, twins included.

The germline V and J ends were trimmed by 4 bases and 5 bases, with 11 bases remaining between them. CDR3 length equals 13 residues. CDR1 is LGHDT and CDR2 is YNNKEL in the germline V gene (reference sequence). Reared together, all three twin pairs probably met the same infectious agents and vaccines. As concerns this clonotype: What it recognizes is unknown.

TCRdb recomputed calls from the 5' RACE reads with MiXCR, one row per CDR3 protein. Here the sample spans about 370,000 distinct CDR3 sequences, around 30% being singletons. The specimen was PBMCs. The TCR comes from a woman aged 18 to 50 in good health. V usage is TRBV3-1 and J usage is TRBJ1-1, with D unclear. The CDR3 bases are TGTGCCAGCAGCCCCGGGTGGGAAACTGAAGCTTTCTTT. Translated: CASSPGWETEAFF.